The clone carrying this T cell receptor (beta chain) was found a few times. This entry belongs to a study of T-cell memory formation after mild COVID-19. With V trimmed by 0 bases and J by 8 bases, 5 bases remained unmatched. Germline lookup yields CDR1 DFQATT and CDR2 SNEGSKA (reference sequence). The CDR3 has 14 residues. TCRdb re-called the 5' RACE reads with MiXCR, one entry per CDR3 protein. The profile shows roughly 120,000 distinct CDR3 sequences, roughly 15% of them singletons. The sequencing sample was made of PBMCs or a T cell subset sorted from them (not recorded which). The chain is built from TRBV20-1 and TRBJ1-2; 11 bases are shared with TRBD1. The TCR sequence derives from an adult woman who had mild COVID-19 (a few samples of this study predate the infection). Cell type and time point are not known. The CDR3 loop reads CSARDPDRGLGYTF. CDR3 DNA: TGCAGTGCTAGAGATCCGGACAGGGGGCTGGGCTACACCTTC.